This T cell receptor (beta chain) was identified in a study of human T cells and chemical hapten exposure. Regarding time point: pre-sensitization, week 0. The treatment was: therapeutic diphenylcyclopropenone sensitization with weekly scalp DPC. The donor pool consisted of alopecia patients aged 18 to 70 years, considered suitable for DPC. Via MiXCR, TCRdb re-called the RACE reads, giving one row per CDR3 protein. Found here are roughly 260,000 distinct CDR3 sequences, 7.5% to 10% of them singletons; the top ten hold approximately 2.2%. The TCR originated in a woman aged 40 to 50 with alopecia areata. Some clones in this sample may be carry-over from other donors' samples. The sequences come from whole blood, collected in connection with sensitization to the hapten diphenylcyclopropenone (DPC).

The CDR3, as DNA: TGTGCCACGGGGGGAATCACAGATACGCAGTATTTT. Its translation is CATGGITDTQYF. V usage is TRBV10-3 and J usage is TRBJ2-3; 7 bases line up with TRBD2. CDR3 size: 12 residues. V gave up 10 bases and J gave up 2 bases; unmatched junction bases: 3. The germline CDR1 and CDR2 sequences are ENHRY and SYGVKD.